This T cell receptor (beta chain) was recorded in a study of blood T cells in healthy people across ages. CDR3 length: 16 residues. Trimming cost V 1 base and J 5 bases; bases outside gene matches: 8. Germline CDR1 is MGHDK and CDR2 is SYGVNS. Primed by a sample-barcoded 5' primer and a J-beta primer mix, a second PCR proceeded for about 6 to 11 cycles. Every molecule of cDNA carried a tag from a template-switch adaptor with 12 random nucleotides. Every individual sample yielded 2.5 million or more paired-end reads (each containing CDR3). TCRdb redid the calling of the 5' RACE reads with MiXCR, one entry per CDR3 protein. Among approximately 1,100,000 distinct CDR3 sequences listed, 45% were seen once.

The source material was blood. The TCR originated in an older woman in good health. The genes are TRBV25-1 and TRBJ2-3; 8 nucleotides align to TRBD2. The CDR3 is CASSESEAGDLDTQYF. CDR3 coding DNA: TGTGCCAGCAGTGAATCCGAAGCGGGAGATCTAGATACGCAGTATTTT.